This entry lists 26 T cell receptor beta chains sequenced from one sample in a study of molecular identifiers for immune sequencing clone quantification. TCRdb reanalysed the PCR reads using MiXCR and keeps one entry per CDR3 protein. The sample lists more than 60,000 distinct CDR3 sequences; about a sixth were seen once. The specimen was naive CD8+ T cells from blood, with Jurkat cell RNA spiked in. The subset was: FACS-sorted CD8+CD4-CCR7+CD45RA+ naive T cells. Source of these receptors: a human donor in good health. Some libraries in this study had Jurkat cell RNA spiked in.

There are many counts of this clonotype. The J gene is TRBJ2-7, the V gene TRBV19, with D perhaps matching TRBD2 (6 bases). The CDR3 has 15 amino acids. The germline V gene encodes CDR1 LNHDA and CDR2 SQIVND (reference sequence). Deletions cut 5 bases from V and 2 bases from J, with 16 bases between. The CDR3: CASSPAGRTTYEQYF. The CDR3 DNA reads as TGTGCCAGTAGTCCCGCCGGGAGAACCACCTACGAGCAGTACTTC.

This clonotype was picked up a small number of times. V is TRBV18 and J is TRBJ2-5, with TRBD1 matching over 7 bases. Germline values: CDR1 KGHSH, CDR2 LQKENI. V was clipped by 8 bases and J by 2 bases; unmatched bases: 8. There are 14 residues in the CDR3. The CDR3 reads CASHHWDSQETQYF. CDR3 bases: TGTGCCAGCCATCACTGGGACAGTCAAGAGACCCAGTACTTC.

This clonotype was seen repeatedly, ten times or more. The genes are TRBV12-3 or TRBV12-4 and TRBJ1-1; D unclear. The germline V and J ends were trimmed by 6 bases and 0 bases, with 8 bases remaining between them. This CDR3 has 13 residues. CDR3 sequence: CASSYDMNTEAFF. CDR3 nucleotide sequence: TGTGCCAGCAGCTATGACATGAACACTGAAGCTTTCTTT.

The rearrangement uses TRBV20-1 and TRBJ2-1, with D perhaps TRBD1 or TRBD2 (5 bases each). Germline CDR1 and CDR2: DFQATT and SNEGSKA (reference sequence). Trimming removed 3 bases from V and 8 bases from J, with 20 bases in between. The CDR3 consists of 15 residues. The CDR3 spells CSASMSGSEGDEQFF. In DNA form, the CDR3 reads TGCAGTGCTAGCATGTCGGGGAGTGAAGGGGATGAGCAGTTCTTC.

This clonotype was observed at least ten times. The rearrangement uses TRBV6-5 and TRBJ2-3; 7 bases map to TRBD2. The J segment lost 5 bases and the V segment lost 4 bases, leaving 6 bases of the junction unmatched. The CDR3 totals 14 residues. Germline CDR1 is MNHEY and CDR2 is SVGAGI. CDR3 nucleotide sequence: TGTGCCAGCAGTTTGGAGCGGGATGAAGATACGCAGTATTTT. Protein: CASSLERDEDTQYF.

The table lists this clonotype with many counts. The V call is TRBV19, the J call TRBJ1-4, with unresolved D. The CDR3 spans 12 residues. V was shortened by 3 bases and J by 4 bases, with 3 bases between the two germline ends. The germline CDR1 and CDR2 sequences are LNHDA and SQIVND (reference sequence). CDR3: CASSIDNEKLFF. The CDR3 DNA reads as TGTGCCAGTAGTATCGATAATGAAAAACTGTTTTTT.

This clonotype was observed at least ten times. V gene TRBV20-1 combines with J gene TRBJ1-2; D call uncertain. V dropped 6 bases and J dropped 7 bases, with 12 bases sitting between them. Germline values: CDR1 DFQATT, CDR2 SNEGSKA (reference sequence). The CDR3 is made up of 11 amino acids. CDR3 in amino acids: CSAREGGGYTF. DNA of the CDR3: TGCAGTGCGAGGGAGGGAGGTGGCTACACCTTC.

This clonotype has more than one count but fewer than ten. This chain links TRBV10-3 with TRBJ2-3, with TRBD2 identical over 8 bases. There are 16 residues in the CDR3. Germline loops: CDR1 ENHRY, CDR2 SYGVKD. The trim removed 2 bases at V and 0 bases at J, leaving 4 bases unmatched. The CDR3 DNA reads TGTGCCATCAGTGAGGGTAGCGGGATTAGCACAGATACGCAGTATTTT. Translation gives CAISEGSGISTDTQYF.

This clonotype was detected only a few times. V usage is TRBV12-5 and J usage is TRBJ2-3; D may correspond to TRBD1 or TRBD2 (5 bases each). Trimming left V 6 bases short and J 4 bases short, with 14 bases between. Looked up from germline, CDR1 is LGHNT and CDR2 is FRNRAP. CDR3 length: 14 amino acids. The CDR3 loop is CASGPTGAADTQYF. CDR3 sequence (DNA): TGTGCTAGTGGCCCTACCGGGGCCGCAGATACGCAGTATTTT.

This clonotype was observed a few times. This could be a read error, since a much larger clone is one nucleotide away. The rearrangement joins TRBV7-9 to TRBJ2-7; TRBD2 matches 13 bases. With V trimmed by 6 bases and J by 6 bases, 8 bases remained unmatched. The CDR3 is 15 amino acids. CDR1 and CDR2 from the germline V gene are SEHNR and FQNEAQ (reference sequence). The CDR3 protein is CASRDGTSGACEQYF. CDR3 DNA: TGTGCCAGCAGGGACGGGACTAGCGGGGCCTGCGAGCAGTACTTC.

This clonotype has a count of ten or more. V and J are TRBV7-9 and TRBJ2-3; D may be TRBD1 or TRBD2 (5 bases each). This CDR3 comprises 17 residues. CDR1 and CDR2 (germline): SEHNR, FQNEAQ (reference sequence). Trimming stripped 1 base from V and 0 bases from J, with 14 bases between. CDR3 sequence: CASSLGGSGYSTDTQYF. Here the CDR3 DNA reads TGTGCCAGCAGCTTAGGGGGGAGCGGATATAGCACAGATACGCAGTATTTT.

This clonotype showed up many times. The genes are TRBV29-1 and TRBJ2-2; no firm D call. With 6 bases removed from V and 4 bases from J, the gap between germline ends came to 6 bases. The CDR3 is made up of 11 amino acids. Germline V gene data show CDR1 as SQVTM and CDR2 as ANQGSEA. Written as DNA, the CDR3 is TGCAGCGTCGCCACCACCGGGGAGCTGTTTTTT. Protein: CSVATTGELFF.

The chain couples TRBV2 to TRBJ2-2, with 9 bases that match TRBD1. In germline, CDR1 is SNHLY, CDR2 FYNNEI. Germline trimming cut 2 bases from V and 6 bases from J; bases unmatched to any gene: 7. This CDR3 region has 16 residues. CDR3 sequence reads: CASSELGQGLAGELFF. CDR3 DNA sequence: TGTGCCAGCAGTGAACTGGGACAGGGTCTTGCCGGGGAGCTGTTTTTT.

Details on this clonotype: A much larger clonotype is one base distant, so this may be a read error. This chain connects TRBV29-1 to TRBJ1-1; D ambiguous. Germline V gives CDR1 SQVTM, CDR2 ANQGSEA. The CDR3 runs to 13 residues. DNA for the CDR3: TGCAGCGTTACAGTAACTCGGAACACTAAAGCTTTCTTT. This sequence encodes CSVTVTRNTKAFF.

This clonotype was counted ten times or more. The chain carries TRBV20-1 and TRBJ2-7, with D perhaps TRBD1 (6 bases). The CDR3 extends over 15 amino acids. V dropped 3 bases and J dropped 1 base, with 16 bases sitting between them. CDR1 DFQATT and CDR2 SNEGSKA come from the germline V gene (reference sequence). The CDR3 protein is CSASAVTGMSYEQYF. CDR3 nucleotide sequence: TGCAGTGCTAGTGCGGTGACAGGAATGTCCTACGAGCAGTACTTC.

This clonotype was seen many times. The chain couples TRBV4-3 to TRBJ2-5, with 7 bases fitting TRBD1. V gave up 2 bases and J gave up 6 bases; unmatched junction bases: 3. CDR1 and CDR2 from the germline V gene are LGHNA and YSLEER. This CDR3 is 13 amino acids long. Here the CDR3 reads CASSQRQGKTQYF. CDR3 coding DNA: TGCGCCAGCAGCCAACGACAGGGAAAGACCCAGTACTTC.

This clonotype was counted at least ten times. The rearrangement links TRBV13 to TRBJ2-2; D gene uncertain. This CDR3 has 13 amino acids. Germline V lookup: CDR1 PRHDT, CDR2 FYEKMQ (reference sequence). Trimming removed 2 bases from V and 4 bases from J, with 5 bases in between. CDR3 coding DNA: TGTGCCAGCAGCTTAAGTCTCACCGGGGAGCTGTTTTTT. This gives the protein CASSLSLTGELFF.

This clonotype was observed at least ten times. The chain is built from TRBV2 and TRBJ2-1; TRBD2 matches 8 bases. The CDR3 runs 15 residues. Germline V gives CDR1 SNHLY, CDR2 FYNNEI. V was clipped by 3 bases and J by 3 bases; unmatched bases: 4. CDR3 sequence: CASSEHSGSYNEQFF. Here the CDR3 DNA reads TGTGCCAGCAGTGAGCACAGCGGGAGCTACAATGAGCAGTTCTTC.

The table lists this clonotype with many counts. The V call is TRBV6-2 or TRBV6-3, the J call TRBJ2-7, with 7 bases matching TRBD2. The V gene end was trimmed by 4 bases and the J gene end by 3 bases; junction bases not matched to a gene: 9. The length of the CDR3 is 15 residues. Per germline, CDR1 MNHEY and CDR2 SVGEGT. The CDR3 DNA sequence: TGTGCCAGCAGTTTCCAAGCGGGATGGGACTACGAGCAGTACTTC. Translated, it gives CASSFQAGWDYEQYF.

This clonotype was observed a handful of times. This may be a read error, as it is one base from a much larger clone. This rearrangement joins TRBV4-2 to TRBJ2-7, with a weak D call TRBD2 (6 bases). This CDR3 comprises 14 residues. CDR1 is LGHNA and CDR2 is YNFKEQ in the germline V gene. The DNA for the CDR3 is TGTGCCAGCGGCCAAGCCGGGACTCCCTACGAGCAGTACTTC. Its translation is CASGQAGTPYEQYF.

This clonotype was counted ten times or more. The chain has TRBV20-1 and TRBJ2-5; 8 nucleotides match TRBD1. CDR3 length: 15 amino acids. V shed 1 base and J 0 bases; nucleotides not matched to a gene: 4. The germline V gene has CDR1 DFQATT and CDR2 SNEGSKA (reference sequence). CDR3 DNA: TGCAGTGCTAGAGTTACAGGGGGAAACCAAGAGACCCAGTACTTC. Translated, it gives CSARVTGGNQETQYF.

This clonotype was picked up many times. The chain employs TRBV7-2 and TRBJ2-2, with a weak D call TRBD1 (6 bases). Trimming stripped 5 bases from V and 6 bases from J, with 22 bases between. CDR1 SGHTA and CDR2 FQGNSA come from the germline V gene. The CDR3 length is 17 residues. CDR3 nucleotides: TGTGCCAGCAGCCCAATTACAGGGACCGGGTGGTCCGGGGAGCTGTTTTTT. Translation gives CASSPITGTGWSGELFF.

In the case of this clonotype: A much larger clone sits a single nucleotide away, making a read error possible. The rearrangement uses TRBV28 and TRBJ2-5; 9 bases fit TRBD2. This CDR3 spans 15 amino acids. Germline V CDR1 and CDR2: MDHEN, SYDVKM. CDR3 region: CVSSRWREGQETQYF. CDR3 DNA: TGTGTCAGCAGCCGGTGGCGGGAGGGCCAAGAGACCCAGTACTTC. Combining the CDR3 with reference TRBV28 and TRBJ2-5 gives the whole variable domain DVKVTQSSRYLVKRTGEKVFLECVQDMDHENMFWYRQDPGLGLRLIYFSYDVKMKEKGDIPEGYSVSREKKERFSLILESASTNQTSMYLCVSSRWREGQETQYFGPGTRLLVL.

V usage is TRBV5-1 and J usage is TRBJ2-1; the match to TRBD2 covers 7 bases. Germline V gives CDR1 SGHRS, CDR2 YFSETQ. V was clipped by 5 bases and J by 8 bases; unmatched bases: 16. The CDR3 contains 16 residues. CDR3 in DNA: TGCGCCAGCAGAACTCCGGGGACTGGGGGGGTAGATGAGCAGTTCTTC. Encoded protein: CASRTPGTGGVDEQFF.

This clonotype was counted a few times. This sequence joins TRBV5-5 and TRBJ1-4; no clear D gene. V was trimmed by 5 bases and J by 1 base, leaving 12 bases between them. This CDR3 has 15 residues. The V gene's germline CDR1 is SGHKS and CDR2 YYEKEE (reference sequence). The CDR3 is CASRTVPLTNEKLFF. The CDR3 coding sequence is TGTGCCAGCAGGACCGTGCCCCTAACTAATGAAAAACTGTTTTTT.

This clonotype occurred many times. This rearrangement joins TRBV5-4 to TRBJ2-3, with unresolved D. Germline V gene sequence: CDR1 SGHNT, CDR2 YYREEE (reference sequence). Trimming took 5 bases from V and 4 from J, leaving 8 bases between them. CDR3 size: 12 residues. The CDR3 DNA sequence: TGTGCCAGCAGGCTGAACTCAGATACGCAGTATTTT. Its translation is CASRLNSDTQYF.